This entry features one T cell receptor (beta chain) sequence. From its re-call of the 5' RACE reads, TCRdb lists each CDR3 protein once, without DNA. This sample's table reports some 400,000 distinct CDR3 sequences. These data originate in a study of monozygotic twins with inflammatory bowel disease. Germline CDR1 reads SGHVS; CDR2 reads FNYEAQ. The CDR3 contains 16 residues. The chain has TRBV7-6 and TRBJ2-3; TCRdb returns TRBD1, unconfirmable since there is no DNA. This TCR was sampled from a human donor with ulcerative colitis or Crohn's disease, or a healthy co-twin of an affected twin (not recorded which). Material: blood. CDR3 sequence reads: CASSLVVPGIGDTQYF.